This TCR beta chain was captured in a study of control samples from healthy donors and cancer patients. Sequencing was performed with immunoSEQ multiplex PCR; in TCRdb, only in-frame clones are kept and a portion is missing. The sample lists 150,000 to 200,000 clones, 91% occurring once. CDR3 length equals 14 residues. CDR1 and CDR2 (germline): SGHRS, YFSETQ. V dropped 1 base and J dropped 6; count of bases not matched to a gene: 4. The specimen sequenced was blood. This sequence joins TRBV5-1 and TRBJ2-7; TRBD2 matches at 10 bases. The sequence was obtained from a woman aged 30 to 39 in good health. The CDR3 loop reads CASSLLAGVSEQYF. Written as DNA, the CDR3 is TGCGCCAGCAGCTTGCTAGCGGGAGTGAGCGAGCAGTACTTC.